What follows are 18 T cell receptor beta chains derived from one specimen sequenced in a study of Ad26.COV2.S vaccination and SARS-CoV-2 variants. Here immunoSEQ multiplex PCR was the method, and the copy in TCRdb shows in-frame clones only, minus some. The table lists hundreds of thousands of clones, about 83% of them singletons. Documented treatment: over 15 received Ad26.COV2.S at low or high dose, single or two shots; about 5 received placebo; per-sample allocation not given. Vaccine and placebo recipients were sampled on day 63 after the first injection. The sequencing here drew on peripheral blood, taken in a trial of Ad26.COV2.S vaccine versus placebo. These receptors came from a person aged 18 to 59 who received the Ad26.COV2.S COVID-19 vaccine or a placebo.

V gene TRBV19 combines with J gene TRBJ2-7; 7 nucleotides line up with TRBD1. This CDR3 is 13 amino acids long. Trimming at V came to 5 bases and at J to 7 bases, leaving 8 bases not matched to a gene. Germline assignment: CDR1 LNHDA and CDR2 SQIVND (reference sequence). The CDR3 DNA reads TGTGCCAGTAGTTTCGGGACAGTGGGAGAGCAGTACTTC. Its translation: CASSFGTVGEQYF.

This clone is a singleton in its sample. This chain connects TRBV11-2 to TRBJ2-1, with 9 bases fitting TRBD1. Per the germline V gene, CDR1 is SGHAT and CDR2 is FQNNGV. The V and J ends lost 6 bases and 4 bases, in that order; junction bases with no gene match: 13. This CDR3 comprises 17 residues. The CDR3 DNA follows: TGTGCCAGCAGTTATCTCCCGGGACAGGGACTTTACAATGAGCAGTTCTTC. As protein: CASSYLPGQGLYNEQFF.

The CDR3 protein is CASSLAWTEGNTIYF. DNA for the CDR3: TGTGCCAGCAGCTTAGCCTGGACAGAAGGAAACACCATATATTTT. This sequence joins TRBV7-9 and TRBJ1-3, with a weak D call TRBD1 (6 bases). Looked up from germline, CDR1 is SEHNR and CDR2 is FQNEAQ (reference sequence). Trimming shortened V by 0 bases and J by 4 bases, and 10 bases separated the two germline ends. There are 15 residues in the CDR3. Complete variable domain (other parts from reference TRBV7-9 and TRBJ1-3): DTGVSQNPRHKITKRGQNVTFRCDPISEHNRLYWYRQTLGQGPEFLTYFQNEAQLEKSRLLSDRFSAERPKGSFSTLEIQRTEQGDSAMYLCASSLAWTEGNTIYFGEGSWLTVV.

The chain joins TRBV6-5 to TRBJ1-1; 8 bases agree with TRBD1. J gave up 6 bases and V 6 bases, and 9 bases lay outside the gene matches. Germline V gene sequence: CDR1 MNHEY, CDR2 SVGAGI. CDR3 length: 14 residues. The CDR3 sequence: CASSHDRGQPEAFF. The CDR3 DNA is TGTGCCAGCAGCCACGACAGGGGCCAACCTGAAGCTTTCTTT.

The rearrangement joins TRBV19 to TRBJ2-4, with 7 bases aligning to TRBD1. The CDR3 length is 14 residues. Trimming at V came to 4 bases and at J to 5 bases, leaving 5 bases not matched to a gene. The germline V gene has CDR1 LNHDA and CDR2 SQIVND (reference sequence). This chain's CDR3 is CASSSRDRENIQYF. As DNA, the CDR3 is TGTGCCAGTAGTAGCCGGGACAGAGAAAACATTCAGTACTTC.

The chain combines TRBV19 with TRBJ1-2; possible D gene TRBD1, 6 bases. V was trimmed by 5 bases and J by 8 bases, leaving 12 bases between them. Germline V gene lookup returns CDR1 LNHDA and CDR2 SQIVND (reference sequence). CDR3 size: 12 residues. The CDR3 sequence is CASSRGAQGYTF. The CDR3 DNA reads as TGTGCCAGTAGTCGGGGGGCGCAGGGCTACACCTTC. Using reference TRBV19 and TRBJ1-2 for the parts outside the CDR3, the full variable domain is DGGITQSPKYLFRKEGQNVTLSCEQNLNHDAMYWYRQDPGQGLRLIYYSQIVNDFQKGDIAEGYSVSREKKESFPLTVTSAQKNPTAFYLCASSRGAQGYTFGSGTRLTVV.

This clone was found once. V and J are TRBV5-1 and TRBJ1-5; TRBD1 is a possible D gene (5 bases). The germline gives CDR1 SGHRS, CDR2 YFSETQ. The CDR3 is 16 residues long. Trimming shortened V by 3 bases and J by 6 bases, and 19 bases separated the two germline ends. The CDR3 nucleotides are TGCGCCAGCAGCTGGGGTGCGTCGGGGCAAGGTCAGCCCCAGCATTTT. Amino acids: CASSWGASGQGQPQHF. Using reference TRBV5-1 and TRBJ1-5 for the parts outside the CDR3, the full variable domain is KAGVTQTPRYLIKTRGQQVTLSCSPISGHRSVSWYQQTPGQGLQFLFEYFSETQRNKGNFPGRFSGRQFSNSRSEMNVSTLELGDSALYLCASSWGASGQGQPQHFGDGTRLSIL.

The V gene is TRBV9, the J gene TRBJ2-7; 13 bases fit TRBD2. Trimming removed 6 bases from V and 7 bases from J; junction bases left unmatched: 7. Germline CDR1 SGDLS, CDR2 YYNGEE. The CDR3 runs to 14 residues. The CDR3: CASTPLAGGGEQYF. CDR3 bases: TGTGCCAGCACCCCACTAGCGGGAGGGGGAGAGCAGTACTTC.

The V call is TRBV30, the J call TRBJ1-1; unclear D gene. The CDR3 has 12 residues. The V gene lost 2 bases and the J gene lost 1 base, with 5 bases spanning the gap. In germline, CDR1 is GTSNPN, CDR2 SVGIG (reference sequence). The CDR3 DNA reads TGTGCCTGGAGTAAGGAGAACACTGAAGCTTTCTTT. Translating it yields CAWSKENTEAFF.

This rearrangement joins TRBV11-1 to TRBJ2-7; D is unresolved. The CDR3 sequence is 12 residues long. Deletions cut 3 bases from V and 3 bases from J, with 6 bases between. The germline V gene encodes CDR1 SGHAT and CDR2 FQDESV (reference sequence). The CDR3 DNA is TGTGCCAGCAGCTTTGGAGACTACGAGCAGTACTTC. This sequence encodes CASSFGDYEQYF.

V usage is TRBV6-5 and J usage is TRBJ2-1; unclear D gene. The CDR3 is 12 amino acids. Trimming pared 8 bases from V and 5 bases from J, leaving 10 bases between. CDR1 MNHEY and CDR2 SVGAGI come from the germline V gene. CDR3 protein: CASGSVNNEQFF. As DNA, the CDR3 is TGTGCCAGCGGATCCGTAAACAATGAGCAGTTCTTC.

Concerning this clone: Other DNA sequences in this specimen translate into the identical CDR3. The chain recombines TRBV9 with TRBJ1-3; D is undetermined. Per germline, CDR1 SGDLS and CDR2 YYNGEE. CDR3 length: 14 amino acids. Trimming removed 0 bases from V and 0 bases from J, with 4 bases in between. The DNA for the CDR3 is TGTGCCAGCAGCGTAGGGACCTCTGGAAACACCATATATTTT. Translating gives CASSVGTSGNTIYF.

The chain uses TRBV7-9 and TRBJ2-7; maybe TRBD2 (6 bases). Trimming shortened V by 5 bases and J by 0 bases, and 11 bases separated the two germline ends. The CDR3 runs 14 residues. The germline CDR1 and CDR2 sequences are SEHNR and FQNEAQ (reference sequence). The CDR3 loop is CASSKGLTSYEQYF. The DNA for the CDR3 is TGTGCCAGCAGCAAGGGACTTACCTCCTACGAGCAGTACTTC.

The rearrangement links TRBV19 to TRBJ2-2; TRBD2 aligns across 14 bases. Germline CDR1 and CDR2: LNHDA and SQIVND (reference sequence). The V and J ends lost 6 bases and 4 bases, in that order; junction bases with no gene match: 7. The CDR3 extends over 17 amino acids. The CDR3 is CASRRTSGGSGTGELFF. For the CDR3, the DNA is TGTGCCAGTAGGCGGACTAGCGGGGGGTCGGGCACCGGGGAGCTGTTTTTT.

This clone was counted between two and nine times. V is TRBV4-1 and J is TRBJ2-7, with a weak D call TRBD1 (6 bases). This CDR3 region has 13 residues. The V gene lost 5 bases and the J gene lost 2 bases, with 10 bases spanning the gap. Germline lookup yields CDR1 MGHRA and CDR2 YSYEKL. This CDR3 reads CASSGPGAYEQYF. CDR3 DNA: TGCGCCAGCAGCGGTCCAGGGGCCTACGAGCAGTACTTC.

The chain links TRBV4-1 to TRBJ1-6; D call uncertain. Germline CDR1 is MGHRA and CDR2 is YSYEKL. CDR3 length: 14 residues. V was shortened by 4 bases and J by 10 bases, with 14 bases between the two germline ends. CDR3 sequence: CASSRPPLGSPLHF. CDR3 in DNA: TGCGCCAGCAGCCGCCCTCCGCTCGGCTCACCCCTCCACTTT.

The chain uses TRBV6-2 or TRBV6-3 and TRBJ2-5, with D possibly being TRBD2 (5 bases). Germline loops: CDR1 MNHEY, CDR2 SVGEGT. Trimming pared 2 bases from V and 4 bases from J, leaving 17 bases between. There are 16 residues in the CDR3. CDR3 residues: CASSYTSLPSRETQYF. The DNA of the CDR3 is TGTGCCAGCAGTTACACCTCATTGCCTAGCCGAGAGACCCAGTACTTC.

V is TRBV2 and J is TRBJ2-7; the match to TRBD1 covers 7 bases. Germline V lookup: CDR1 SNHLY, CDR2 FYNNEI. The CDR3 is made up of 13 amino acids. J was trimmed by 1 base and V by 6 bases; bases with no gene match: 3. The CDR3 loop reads CASRRQGSYEQYF. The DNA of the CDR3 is TGTGCCAGCAGACGACAGGGATCCTACGAGCAGTACTTC.